The clone carrying this T cell receptor beta chain was detected only once. The junction does not match germline at one end; this may be a read error. This CDR3 spans 13 amino acids. The V gene's germline CDR1 is SGHNT and CDR2 YYREEE (reference sequence). Participants came from about 23 US areas, aged roughly 18 to 95 years. Two negative PCRs, clearance, or symptom resolution had been documented for recovered Cohort 3 donors. The data were obtained in a study of blood T cell repertoires in COVID-19. On the study more broadly: PBMCs, B-cell-depleted T cells, or T cells provided the cDNA or gDNA that made up the material.

In the authors' methods: Counts of nucleated cells, estimated from reference gene primer amplification, were obtained. Data came from immunoSEQ multiplex PCR; TCRdb stores just in-frame clones and leaves some out. V, J and clone size are taken as reported in that table, and D and trimming were inferred from the DNA itself. The sample records around 300,000 clones, around 86% being singletons. The receptor comes from a woman in her thirties or forties who had recovered from COVID-19. The V gene is TRBV5-4, the J gene TRBJ1-1; possibly TRBD1 for D (5 bases). The sequenced sample consisted of PBMCs or T cells enriched from blood (not recorded which). The CDR3 DNA reads TGTGCCAGCAGACAAGGGGCCGCTACCCATTCCCTCTTT. Translated: CASRQGAATHSLF.